One T cell receptor (beta chain) is described in this entry. Trimming shortened V by 3 bases and J by 8 bases, and 13 bases separated the two germline ends. The CDR3 is made up of 12 amino acids. Germline CDR1 reads GTSNPN; CDR2 reads SVGIG (reference sequence). At least 6 million PBMCs were isolated per sample. The record originates from a study of blood T cells in healthy people across ages. The use of a sample-barcoded 5' primer and a J-beta primer mix characterized a second PCR of roughly 6 to 11 cycles. TCRdb re-derived calls from the 5' RACE reads in MiXCR, one entry per CDR3 protein. The sample has fewer than 750,000 distinct CDR3 sequences, roughly half seen once; the top ten hold 13%.

Sequencing input: blood. The sequence was collected from a woman over 75 in good health. The rearrangement links TRBV30 to TRBJ1-2, with D possibly TRBD1 on 6 matching bases. DNA of the CDR3: TGTGCCTGGAGGGGTGAGGGGGGCGGCTACACCTTC. Translating gives CAWRGEGGGYTF.